This T cell receptor beta chain was profiled in a study of T cells in Graves' hyperthyroidism and ophthalmopathy. Amplification yielded TCR beta CDR3 regions, with RNA transcripts as the source. HTBI primers were employed in a first-round RT-PCR of the TCR CDR3. In TCRdb, the multiplex PCR reads were re-called with MiXCR into one record per CDR3 protein. The data hold roughly 800,000 distinct CDR3 sequences, with about two fifths observed a single time. CDR1 and CDR2 (germline): LNHDA, SQIVND (reference sequence). The CDR3 runs to 16 residues. The V gene end was trimmed by 8 bases and the J gene end by 2 bases; junction bases not matched to a gene: 6. General study results and limits: Blood held most thyroid clonotypes expanded above 0.001 frequency.

Remarks on this clonotype: Antigen unknown.

The V call is TRBV19, the J call TRBJ2-6; 10 bases fit TRBD1. The source is a man between 18 and 29 years old with Graves' hyperthyroidism. The sample consisted of blood. CDR3 sequence: CASGPTGGPGANVLTF. The CDR3 bases are TGTGCCAGTGGGCCGACAGGGGGCCCTGGGGCCAACGTCCTGACTTTC.